Listed here are 24 T cell receptor beta chains from one sample, sequenced in a study of blood T cell repertoires in COVID-19. Method: immunoSEQ multiplex PCR; TCRdb's copy keeps in-frame clones and lacks some. The data contain about 120,000 clones, 65% to 90% of them singletons. The sequenced material came from peripheral blood. The receptors were gathered from a woman in her sixties with acute or convalescent COVID-19.

The genes are TRBV11-1 and TRBJ1-2; 8 nucleotides line up with TRBD1. The CDR3 covers 13 residues. Looked up from germline, CDR1 is SGHAT and CDR2 is FQDESV (reference sequence). V lost 5 bases to trimming and J lost 5 bases; unmatched junction nucleotides: 4. For the CDR3, the DNA is TGTGCCAGCAGCGCGGACAGGGAATATGGCTACACCTTC. This gives the protein CASSADREYGYTF.

The rearrangement links TRBV28 to TRBJ2-3; TRBD2 agrees at 11 bases. V lost 5 bases and J lost 2; bases outside the gene matches: 6. The CDR3 is 16 amino acids. The germline V gene has CDR1 MDHEN and CDR2 SYDVKM. CDR3 in amino acids: CASSVPGLAATDTQYF. The CDR3 nucleotides read TGTGCCAGCAGTGTCCCGGGACTAGCGGCCACAGATACGCAGTATTTT.

This chain connects TRBV6-5 to TRBJ2-7, with D perhaps matching TRBD1 (6 bases). In germline, CDR1 is MNHEY, CDR2 SVGAGI. V dropped 5 bases and J dropped 2 bases, with 16 bases sitting between them. This CDR3 is built from 15 residues. The CDR3 coding sequence is TGTGCCAGCAGTCCAATCAGGGGAGAGGCCTACGAGCAGTACTTC. It encodes CASSPIRGEAYEQYF.

The chain carries TRBV7-2 and TRBJ2-1; 7 nucleotides align to TRBD1. The CDR3 runs to 15 residues. Looked up from germline, CDR1 is SGHTA and CDR2 is FQGNSA. The ends lost 5 bases at V and 6 bases at J; junction bases unmatched: 10. CDR3 loop: CASSPLRGPFNEQFF. CDR3 DNA sequence: TGTGCCAGCAGCCCATTGAGGGGGCCATTCAATGAGCAGTTCTTC.

The genes are TRBV4-3 and TRBJ1-1, with D unresolved. CDR1 and CDR2 (germline): LGHNA, YSLEER. V lost 1 base and J 6 bases, leaving 15 bases between the germline ends. The CDR3 totals 15 residues. The CDR3 protein is CASSQAVSMVSEAFF. The DNA for the CDR3 is TGCGCCAGCAGCCAAGCTGTCAGTATGGTCTCTGAAGCTTTCTTT.

The V gene is TRBV11-3, the J gene TRBJ2-3; the D gene is possibly TRBD2 (6 bases). The V and J ends lost 1 base and 6 bases respectively, with 29 bases between them. Per the germline V gene, CDR1 is SGHNT and CDR2 is YENEEA. The CDR3 is 20 amino acids. This CDR3 is CASSLGKWGTSELEKDTQYF. CDR3 in DNA: TGTGCCAGCAGCTTAGGGAAATGGGGGACTTCGGAACTCGAGAAGGATACGCAGTATTTT.

This clone was counted once. The rearrangement links TRBV5-4 to TRBJ1-1; no reliable D call. The CDR3 runs to 13 residues. V lost 1 base and J lost 2, with 6 bases in between. Germline loops: CDR1 SGHNT, CDR2 YYREEE (reference sequence). CDR3 sequence (DNA): TGTGCCAGCAGCTTGACACCAAACACTGAAGCTTTCTTT. Its translation: CASSLTPNTEAFF.

V and J are TRBV19 and TRBJ1-1, with TRBD1 as a possible D gene (5 bases). Germline V gene sequence: CDR1 LNHDA, CDR2 SQIVND (reference sequence). This CDR3 has 14 residues. V shed 4 bases and J shed 6 bases, with 15 bases lying between them. The CDR3 reads CASSRTQSSSEAFF. CDR3 bases: TGTGCCAGTAGTAGGACACAGTCTTCCTCTGAAGCTTTCTTT.

This clone has only a few counts. The CDR3 region has the DNA TGTGCCAGCAGCAGGGACAGCCTCCAAGAGACCCAGTACTTC. Translating it yields CASSRDSLQETQYF. The V gene is TRBV7-8, the J gene TRBJ2-5; 7 bases fit TRBD1. J was trimmed by 1 base and V by 5 bases; bases with no gene match: 4. The CDR3 covers 14 residues. Germline V gene sequence: CDR1 SGHVS, CDR2 FQNEAQ.

The rearrangement joins TRBV18 to TRBJ1-5, with TRBD1 as a possible D gene (5 bases). Germline lookup yields CDR1 KGHSH and CDR2 LQKENI. The CDR3 length is 14 residues. V was shortened by 2 bases and J by 7 bases, with 12 bases between the two germline ends. The CDR3 loop is CASSPNAGYQPQHF. In DNA form, the CDR3 reads TGTGCCAGCTCACCAAACGCAGGGTACCAGCCCCAGCATTTT.

The V gene is TRBV12-3 or TRBV12-4, the J gene TRBJ2-7; D unclear. Trimming cost V 6 bases and J 6 bases, with 15 bases left between them. The CDR3 has 13 residues. Here the CDR3 reads CASSLAALPEQYF. DNA of the CDR3: TGTGCCAGCAGCCTTGCGGCCCTCCCCGAGCAGTACTTC.

This rearrangement joins TRBV5-4 to TRBJ2-3, with 8 bases aligning to TRBD2. This CDR3 is 18 amino acids long. The J segment lost 2 bases and the V segment lost 1 base, leaving 12 bases of the junction unmatched. Germline V gene data show CDR1 as SGHNT and CDR2 as YYREEE (reference sequence). CDR3 amino acids: CASSLSIRTSRYTDTQYF. The CDR3 region has the DNA TGTGCCAGCAGCTTGTCGATTCGGACTAGCAGATACACAGATACGCAGTATTTT.

The gene calls are TRBV21-1 and TRBJ2-5; no DNA check was done on the table's D call, TRBD1. TRBV21-1 is reported as a pseudogene. CDR3 length: 14 residues. The DNA for the CDR3 is TGTGCCAGCAGCTCCCGGGACAGGGGTTTCGACCAGTACTTC. This gives the protein CASSSRDRGFDQYF.

The genes are TRBV7-6 and TRBJ2-1, with 8 bases fitting TRBD1. V dropped 1 base and J dropped 4; count of bases not matched to a gene: 3. Germline values: CDR1 SGHVS, CDR2 FNYEAQ. This CDR3 spans 15 amino acids. The CDR3 nucleotides are TGTGCCAGCAGCTTAGGCAACAGGGGGTACAATGAGCAGTTCTTC. The encoded protein is CASSLGNRGYNEQFF. Filled out from reference TRBV7-6 and TRBJ2-1, the complete variable domain reads GAGVSQSPRYKVTKRGQDVALRCDPISGHVSLYWYRQALGQGPEFLTYFNYEAQQDKSGLPNDRFSAERPEGSISTLTIQRTEQRDSAMYRCASSLGNRGYNEQFFGPGTRLTVL.

This clone came up once. The chain couples TRBV19 to TRBJ2-7, with 9 nucleotides matching TRBD2. Germline trimming cut 2 bases from V and 2 bases from J; bases unmatched to any gene: 7. Germline CDR1 LNHDA, CDR2 SQIVND (reference sequence). This CDR3 comprises 16 residues. The CDR3 DNA is TGTGCCAGTAGTATACGCCAGACTAGCGGCCCCTACGAGCAGTACTTC. Translated, it gives CASSIRQTSGPYEQYF.

V is TRBV19 and J is TRBJ1-2; D unclear. This CDR3 has 15 amino acids. The V gene's germline CDR1 is LNHDA and CDR2 SQIVND (reference sequence). V was pared by 0 bases and J by 1 base, with 9 bases between. The CDR3: CASSIDSAINYGYTF. CDR3 nucleotide sequence: TGTGCCAGTAGTATAGATTCTGCGATTAACTATGGCTACACCTTC. Full variable domain (outside the CDR3, taken from reference TRBV19 and TRBJ1-2): DGGITQSPKYLFRKEGQNVTLSCEQNLNHDAMYWYRQDPGQGLRLIYYSQIVNDFQKGDIAEGYSVSREKKESFPLTVTSAQKNPTAFYLCASSIDSAINYGYTFGSGTRLTVV.

The chain recombines TRBV10-3 with TRBJ1-3, with 8 bases identical to TRBD1. Losses at the gene ends were 6 bases for V and 4 bases for J; bases not matched to a gene: 5. This CDR3 region has 14 residues. Per the germline V gene, CDR1 is ENHRY and CDR2 is SYGVKD. CDR3 sequence reads: CAIRGQGNGNTIYF. DNA for the CDR3: TGTGCCATCAGAGGACAGGGTAACGGAAACACCATATATTTT.

The rearrangement uses TRBV20-1 and TRBJ1-2; 7 nucleotides align to TRBD1. The junction had 6 bases not matched to a gene; V was cut back by 6 bases and J by 8 bases. The CDR3 is made up of 11 amino acids. Germline V CDR1 and CDR2: DFQATT, SNEGSKA (reference sequence). The CDR3 DNA follows: TGCAGTGCCAGACAGGGCGAAGGCTACACCTTC. This translates into CSARQGEGYTF.

V is TRBV9 and J is TRBJ1-3, with no clear D. V shed 1 base and J shed 4 bases, with 15 bases lying between them. The CDR3 extends over 16 amino acids. Germline lookup yields CDR1 SGDLS and CDR2 YYNGEE. The CDR3 region is CASSVSAPSGGNTIYF. The DNA of the CDR3 is TGTGCCAGCAGCGTATCTGCCCCTTCGGGGGGAAACACCATATATTTT.

The CDR3 sequence: CASSEERGLAVPTDTQYF. CDR3 bases: TGTGCCAGCAGTGAAGAAAGGGGACTAGCAGTACCCACAGATACGCAGTATTTT. The chain links TRBV6-1 to TRBJ2-3; 9 bases fit TRBD2. Per the germline V gene, CDR1 is MNHNS and CDR2 is SASEGT. J gave up 2 bases and V 1 base, and 10 bases lay outside the gene matches. CDR3 length: 18 amino acids.

This clone was found once. The chain has TRBV7-7 and TRBJ2-5, with D perhaps TRBD1 (6 bases). Germline CDR1 and CDR2: SSHAT and FNYEAQ (reference sequence). The germline V and J ends were trimmed by 5 bases and 4 bases, with 17 bases remaining between them. The CDR3 runs 15 residues. The CDR3 here is CASSPGVGLSETQYF. CDR3 nucleotides: TGTGCCAGCAGCCCAGGGGTGGGGTTATCAGAGACCCAGTACTTC.

The V gene is TRBV7-9, the J gene TRBJ1-2; maybe TRBD1 (6 bases). The CDR3 is 14 residues long. Germline V gene lookup returns CDR1 SEHNR and CDR2 FQNEAQ (reference sequence). V was pared by 0 bases and J by 6 bases, with 11 bases between. The CDR3 protein is CASSLARGAHGYTF. The CDR3 DNA reads TGTGCCAGCAGCTTAGCCAGGGGAGCCCATGGCTACACCTTC.

The chain carries TRBV28 and TRBJ2-7, with TRBD2 identical over 8 bases. CDR3 length equals 16 residues. J gave up 0 bases and V 1 base, and 5 bases lay outside the gene matches. Germline assignment: CDR1 MDHEN and CDR2 SYDVKM. The CDR3 loop is CASSLLASGYSYEQYF. The CDR3 DNA reads TGTGCCAGCAGTTTATTGGCTAGCGGGTACTCCTACGAGCAGTACTTC.

V is TRBV7-8 and J is TRBJ2-7; D is perhaps TRBD1 (6 bases). Germline values: CDR1 SGHVS, CDR2 FQNEAQ. There are 16 residues in the CDR3. V was pared by 3 bases and J by 0 bases, with 15 bases between. As DNA, the CDR3 is TGTGCCAGCAGCTTCGGGATGAGGGGGAGCTCCTACGAGCAGTACTTC. Its protein product is CASSFGMRGSSYEQYF.